This TCR beta chain was retrieved from a study of cytomegalovirus exposure and HLA in healthy donors (dated by TCRdb to about 2017). For the study in its entirety: According to an earlier analysis of 550 to 700 of the donors, some 180 million T cells yielded 100 million or so unique TCR beta sequences and roughly 280 Gb of sequence data. Around 330 gigabases of sequencing data and 75 million to 85 million unique TCR sequences made up an early release that covered around 640 HLA-typed donors. Of the roughly 430 genotyped donors, over 65% fell in the genetic ancestry cluster associated with self-reported Caucasian donors. The aim of the study was to test whether cataloging public T cell receptors could identify signatures of past pathogen exposure. The study profiled the T cell repertoires of 500 to 800 subjects by immunosequencing and related them to cytomegalovirus serostatus. In addition to the first cohort of 666 subjects, a separate validation cohort of over 90 different subjects was used. The study combined high-throughput TCR immunosequencing, statistical association of individual TCRs with disease status, and machine learning to predict cytomegalovirus infection status. In a later analysis, previously published TCR beta repertoires from more than 500 donors were re-analyzed and high-resolution HLA genotyping was added so that TCR occurrence patterns could be studied. In the later analysis, no new phenotypic data were used to find candidate immune exposures; instead, reliance was placed on TCR beta sequences and their occurrence across donors. An earlier analysis of 587 of the donors applied high-throughput TCR beta sequencing to assess whether each TCR beta V gene segment acted as functional or pseudogenic. Donor age, sex, ethnicity and CMV serostatus were compiled alongside the repertoire data. Genome-wide SNP genotypes for about 60% of the 666 donors were used in a later genetic analysis, which treated that subset as a discovery cohort. Every repertoire in the discovery cohort had been generated on one and the same sequencing platform. HLA typing covered class I and class II loci at four-digit resolution. Typing coverage varied by locus: roughly 620-640 donors for A, B, C, DRB1 and DQB1; approximately 520 for DQA1; 600 to 610 for DPA1; around 450 for DPB1. Several DR-DQ haplotypes were treated as single units for association and clustering because of strong linkage in the cohort. Among 300 to 500 genotyped donors of the cohort, an average of roughly 230,000 unique TCR beta nucleotide sequences was sequenced per donor, of which 15% to 20% were non-productive. What the research found in general, with its limitations: Some IMGT-functional V segments, including TRBV6-2 and TRBV6-3, could not be told apart with the 87-base-pair reads, so those segments were excluded. In an earlier analysis of fewer than 700 of the donors, most TCR beta V segments appeared in productive rearrangements about 90% or about 30% of the time, broadly matching IMGT annotations. V-gene and J-gene trimming of TCR beta chains was associated with a missense DCLRE1C variant in a later genetic analysis, and the association was replicated in an independent cohort. HLA typing was unavailable for some donors at each locus, so association tests used only the typed subset. The authors suggested that the approach could potentially be generalized to other disease states and immunological phenotypes. A later analysis found that most CMV-associated TCR beta chains appeared HLA-restricted, with HLA associations seemingly driven largely by CMV exposure. The sequencing pipeline was judged likely to have produced a cluster of highly shared sequence variants as a technical artifact. When HLA alleles, especially DR and DQ, strongly co-occurred, TCR associations were difficult to assign to individual alleles. In a later analysis, HLA-associated TCR beta chains were found to be more clonally expanded and to have lower generation probabilities than equally common non-associated chains. Most TCR sequences were observed very rarely across donors, whereas some public TCRs were present in many individuals. The earlier analysis of 587 of the donors excluded approximately 17 rarely observed V segments, including chromosome 9 orphons, because counts were too low. Correlated functional status among segregating V segments might be attributable to linkage disequilibrium, but an unknown experimental factor could not be ruled out. The only immune exposure information available for the cohort was CMV serostatus. This cohort had only TCR beta chains sequenced, and the lack of alpha or paired-chain data limited which features could be detected. A later genetic analysis reported fewer N-insertions in productive TCRs among donors in an Asian-associated ancestry cluster than the approximately 670-donor mean. The study listed 170 or so TCR beta chains as associated with cytomegalovirus. Three of the identified cytomegalovirus-associated TCR beta chains were confirmed in vitro to be specific for cytomegalovirus antigens. In both the original and validation cohorts, the classifier was reported to diagnose cytomegalovirus status with high specificity and sensitivity. According to a later analysis, TCR association rates differed among HLA loci, with DRB1 alleles showing the most associated TCRs and HLA-C alleles showing the fewest. Several of the top co-occurrence clusters appeared to be linked to parvovirus B19, influenza, CMV and Epstein-Barr virus, according to a later analysis. At a false discovery rate of 0.05, a later analysis linked around 15,000 TCR beta sequences to specific HLA alleles. Sequencing depth was assumed to be roughly uniform across donors in the presence/absence analyses, though that assumption may not hold. A further reported finding was that TCR beta sequences accurately predicted the HLA-A and HLA-B alleles for most subjects in the first cohort.

V trim: 5 bases; J trim: 5 bases; unmatched bases: 9. From the cysteine up to the phenylalanine, the CDR3 has a length of 15 residues. CDR3 DNA only is kept here, 45 bases in frame from base 1. The germline V gene encodes CDR1 MNHEY and CDR2 SMNVEV (reference sequence). A word on this clone: Its antigen is still unknown. No per-base quality is available; no much larger clone lies one base away.

Library method: the immunoSEQ multiplex PCR assay. For the multiplex PCR, a mixture combining 60 forward primers for TCR Vbeta segments and 13 reverse primers for TCR Jbeta segments was used. The CDR3 region of rearranged TCR beta genes was amplified from genomic DNA with a multiplex PCR assay. On the Illumina HiSeq System, the amplified TCR beta libraries were sequenced as 87-base-pair reads. The published analysis was carried out like this. A later analysis tallied 75 million to 85 million unique TCR beta chains across the 640 or so repertoires, and approximately 12 million of those chains were shared by two or more donors. Raw reads were error-corrected and collapsed into unique sequences with a nearest-neighbor algorithm that merged closely related sequences to remove PCR and sequencing errors. Alignment of CDR3 sequences to IMGT reference sequences was used to assign V, D and J gene segments. Each retained sequence needed at least a six-nucleotide match to both a V gene segment and a J gene segment. A rearrangement counted as productive if the CDR3 had no stop codons and remained in frame with V and J, and every other rearrangement counted as non-productive. CDR3 was defined by IMGT convention, running from the second conserved V-encoded cysteine to the conserved J-encoded phenylalanine. Sequences without an unambiguous match to a single V gene segment were excluded from the earlier analysis of about 600 of the donors. An earlier analysis of under 750 of the donors called V segments functional above 56.7% productive rearrangements and segregating when the between-donor standard deviation exceeded 5%. A statistical classification framework was built for diagnosing cytomegalovirus status from the catalog of TCR beta chain sequences. A later analysis assigned V and J genes by comparing TCR nucleotide sequences with IMGT/GENE-DB human TR gene sequences. The TCRdist pipeline was used in a later analysis to assign CDR3 sequences and most-parsimonious VDJ recombination scenarios. In a later analysis, each TCR beta chain was defined by its CDR3 amino acid sequence together with its V-gene family, and reads without a unique V-gene family were excluded. In a later analysis, approximately 590 highly shared, low-generation-probability nucleotide sequences were removed to address suspected cross-contamination and a sequencing artifact. In a later analysis, a clonal expansion index was calculated for each public chain from normalized within-repertoire ranks of inferred template counts. In a later analysis, generation probabilities were computed using a VDJ recombination model fitted to out-of-frame rearrangements, and the results were checked against IGoR. In a later analysis, TCR-TCR, TCR-HLA and TCR-CMV co-occurrence was scored with hypergeometric tests, and a repertoire-size bias correction was applied to TCR pairs. A later analysis estimated false discovery rates by permuting HLA or CMV assignments 20 times. A later analysis grouped co-occurring TCRs with DBSCAN, adding TCRdist sequence similarity when clustering within HLA-allele-positive subsets. Repertoires with fewer than 30,000 or more than 120,000 public chains, plus five repertoires with anomalous nucleotide sharing, were excluded from co-occurrence clustering. TCRdb retrieved this table from immuneACCESS and kept in-frame rearrangements only. Not all clones are present; in checked studies, unresolved V genes account for under half, and no reason is known for the remainder. V, J and clone size are those of that table, while D and trimming were read from the DNA. The sample table lists some 160,000 clones, around 73% of them with a count of one. The ten largest clones add up to approximately 1.5% of the sample.

The cohort comprised some 700 healthy bone marrow donors. At the time of sampling, all cohort members were nominally healthy, though unrecorded immune exposures were likely present. The donor tested CMV seronegative and was one of the 352 seronegative cohort members. Each donor provided a peripheral blood sample, and peripheral blood mononuclear cells were used for TCR beta sequencing. The Qiagen DNeasy Blood Extraction Kit was used to extract genomic DNA from the blood cell samples. The sample was PBMCs. The TCR was taken from a male donor in good health and CMV-seronegative. This sequence uses TRBV27 and TRBJ1-1; 9 bases in between match TRBD1. The CDR3 protein sequence reads: CASSERTGVRTEAFF. The bases are TGTGCCAGCAGTGAGAGGACAGGGGTTCGGACTGAAGCTTTCTTT.